Presented here are 8 T cell receptor beta chains from one specimen sequenced in a study of lymphopenia after photon versus proton radiotherapy. The protocol was immunoSEQ multiplex PCR, while the TCRdb copy is restricted to in-frame clones and leaves out a portion. In the table there are 77,000 or so clones, around 88% of which are singletons. Here the sequenced sample was peripheral blood, taken from a patient treated with proton-based radiotherapy. These receptors came from a man aged 55 to 70 with pancreatic cancer.

The chain employs TRBV5-1 and TRBJ2-7, with a weak D call TRBD2 (6 bases). This CDR3 comprises 16 residues. The V end lost 7 bases, the J end lost 1 base, and 21 bases lay between the germline ends. Per the germline V gene, CDR1 is SGHRS and CDR2 is YFSETQ. The CDR3 nucleotides read TGCGCCAGCCAATTAGACACCGGACTATCTTCCTACGAGCAGTACTTC. Translated, it gives CASQLDTGLSSYEQYF.

This clone has a handful of counts. The CDR3 is CAWSVKTGTQHF. DNA of the CDR3: TGTGCCTGGAGTGTCAAGACAGGGACCCAGCATTTT. The chain recombines TRBV30 with TRBJ1-5; 7 bases line up with TRBD1. This CDR3 is built from 12 residues. V lost 0 bases and J lost 11; bases outside the gene matches: 4. Germline V gene lookup returns CDR1 GTSNPN and CDR2 SVGIG (reference sequence). Full variable domain (outside the CDR3, taken from reference TRBV30 and TRBJ1-5): SQTIHQWPATLVQPVGSPLSLECTVEGTSNPNLYWYRQAAGRGLQLLFYSVGIGQISSEVPQNLSASRPQDRQFILSSKKLLLSDSGFYLCAWSVKTGTQHFGDGTRLSIL.

The chain is built from TRBV6-1 and TRBJ2-1; D is ambiguous. Germline assignment: CDR1 MNHNS and CDR2 SASEGT. CDR3 size: 12 residues. Trimming took off 3 bases at V and 16 bases at J, with 16 bases between the two ends. CDR3 loop: CASSDPRERRFF. The DNA of the CDR3 is TGTGCCAGCAGTGATCCGCGAGAGCGTCGCTTCTTC.

About this clone: Distinct nucleotide sequences in the sample also encode this CDR3. The rearrangement joins TRBV2 to TRBJ2-5; 8 bases align to TRBD1. The CDR3 totals 13 residues. Germline assignment: CDR1 SNHLY and CDR2 FYNNEI. V was clipped by 5 bases and J by 5 bases; unmatched bases: 4. This CDR3 reads CASSPGTGETQYF. The CDR3 coding sequence is TGTGCCAGCAGTCCCGGGACAGGCGAGACCCAGTACTTC. Combining the CDR3 with reference TRBV2 and TRBJ2-5 gives the whole variable domain EPEVTQTPSHQVTQMGQEVILRCVPISNHLYFYWYRQILGQKVEFLVSFYNNEISEKSEIFDDQFSVERPDGSNFTLKIRSTKLEDSAMYFCASSPGTGETQYFGPGTRLLVL.

J is TRBJ2-7 and V is TRBV28; D unclear. CDR3 length: 12 amino acids. Germline CDR1 is MDHEN and CDR2 is SYDVKM. V gave up 10 bases and J gave up 1 base, with 11 bases separating them. The CDR3 spells CATQTRSYEQYF. CDR3 sequence (DNA): TGTGCCACCCAAACCCGATCCTACGAGCAGTACTTC.

About this clone itself: One junction end does not reproduce the germline sequence, and a read error may be involved. This chain uses TRBV19 with TRBJ1-1, with D possibly matching TRBD1 (6 bases). The CDR3 is 12 amino acids. The germline CDR1 and CDR2 sequences are LNHDA and SQIVND (reference sequence). The CDR3 region has the DNA TGTGCCAGTTACACAGGGAACAGTGAAGCTTTCTTT. Translating it yields CASYTGNSEAFF.

The table lists this clone with a count of one. This chain uses TRBV30 with TRBJ2-4; D assignment may be TRBD1 or TRBD2 (5 bases each). The CDR3 sequence is 12 residues long. Germline lookup yields CDR1 GTSNPN and CDR2 SVGIG (reference sequence). Trimming shortened V by 4 bases and J by 8 bases, and 12 bases separated the two germline ends. In DNA, the CDR3 is TGTGCCTGGACTGTTGGGGGTGACATTCAGTACTTC. Its translation is CAWTVGGDIQYF.

Only a few counts were recorded for this clone. The chain uses TRBV10-2 and TRBJ1-2, with 8 bases matching TRBD1. V trimming: 2 bases; J trimming: 5 bases; junction bases outside the gene matches: 1. The CDR3 loop spans 13 amino acids. Germline lookup yields CDR1 WSHSY and CDR2 SAAADI. CDR3 coding DNA: TGCGCCAGCAGTGAGACAGGGGGGTATGGCTACACCTTC. As protein: CASSETGGYGYTF.